This T cell receptor (beta chain) comes out of a study of shared T cell receptors in the human thymus. The CDR3 sequence is 15 residues long. Germline CDR1 and CDR2: MGHRA and YSYEKL. Deletions cut 3 bases from V and 3 bases from J, with 15 bases between. Assay: immunoSEQ multiplex PCR; the TCRdb copy retains only in-frame clones and omits some. Here the sample spans hundreds of thousands of clones, roughly 88% being singletons. This same sample was also taken into another study, of human thymus T cells.

The sequence was collected from a boy younger than two with a congenital heart defect. The J gene is TRBJ2-7, the V gene TRBV4-1, with a tentative D call TRBD2 (7 bases). Input material: thymocytes. CDR3 protein: CASSQAPGGRYEQYF. The CDR3 DNA sequence: TGCGCCAGCAGCCAGGCTCCCGGGGGGCGCTACGAGCAGTACTTC.